A selection of T cell receptor beta chains follows, all from one sample in a study of T cells in Graves' hyperthyroidism and ophthalmopathy. TCRdb processed the multiplex PCR reads anew with MiXCR; each CDR3 protein has one entry. The sample yields 500,000 to 600,000 distinct CDR3 sequences, around 46% seen once. The sequenced sample consisted of peripheral blood or thyroid tissue (not recorded which). These receptors came from an adult woman with Graves' disease, either hyperthyroidism or ophthalmopathy (not recorded which). Each CDR3 is given with its conserved first and last residue. D genes are given only for firm matches. Some rows have no size entry. The others give once, few or many, or a class for an expanded clone.

>TRBV12-3/TRBV12-4|NA|TRBD1|14|TRBJ2-5
CASTNDRGFWTQYF
TGTGCCAGCACCAACGACAGGGGGTTCTGGACCCAGTACTTC
>TRBV11-2|few|TRBD1|17|TRBJ1-2
CASSHTEGQGKNYGYTF
TGTGCCAGCTCACATACCGAAGGACAGGGGAAGAACTATGGCTACACCTTC
>TRBV5-1|many|NA|13|TRBJ2-5
CASSLESVETQYF
TGCGCCAGCAGCTTGGAGTCGGTGGAGACCCAGTACTTC
>TRBV20-1|NA|NA|15|TRBJ2-5
CSARDGFGGNQPQYF
TGCAGTGCTAGAGACGGATTTGGTGGCAATCAGCCCCAGTACTTC
>TRBV25-1|many|NA|15|TRBJ1-5
CASSESGGGNQPQHF
TGTGCCAGCAGTGAATCAGGCGGCGGCAATCAGCCCCAGCATTTT
>TRBV5-6|NA|TRBD1|15|TRBJ1-6
CASSLTGEYVSPLHF
TGTGCCAGCAGCCTGACAGGGGAATATGTTTCACCCCTCCACTTT
>TRBV24-1|NA|NA|13|TRBJ1-1
CATSDLMSAEAFF
TGTGCCACCAGTGACTTGATGAGCGCTGAAGCTTTCTTT
>TRBV10-3|once|NA|15|TRBJ1-2
CAISDEGRTDYGYTF
TGTGCCATCAGTGATGAGGGCAGAACAGACTATGGCTACACCTTC
>TRBV15|many|TRBD2|14|TRBJ2-7
CASSAGLADYEQYF
TGTGCCTCCTCCGCCGGACTAGCGGATTACGAGCAGTACTTC
>TRBV2|NA|NA|13|TRBJ2-2
CASIQGRTGELFF
TGTGCCAGCATACAGGGTCGCACTGGGGAGCTGTTTTTT
>TRBV29-1|many|NA|11|TRBJ1-1
CSVVTSTEAFF
TGCAGCGTTGTTACCAGCACTGAAGCTTTCTTT
>TRBV9|NA|NA|11|TRBJ2-1
CASSSPTGQFF
TGTGCCAGCAGCTCCCCGACGGGGCAGTTCTTC
>TRBV7-2|many|TRBD2|16|TRBJ2-7
CASSSGLAGTTYEQYF
TGTGCCAGCAGCTCCGGACTAGCGGGAACAACCTACGAGCAGTACTTC
>TRBV12-3/TRBV12-4|NA|TRBD1|15|TRBJ1-5
CASSFTGQGTQPQHF
TGTGCCAGCAGTTTCACGGGACAGGGAACCCAGCCCCAGCATTTT
>TRBV10-3|NA|NA|13|TRBJ2-7
CAISGQYSYEQYF
TGTGCCATCAGTGGGCAATACTCCTACGAGCAGTACTTC
>TRBV10-3|NA|TRBD1|14|TRBJ2-2
CAIRRTGNTGELFF
TGTGCCATCAGGAGGACAGGGAACACCGGGGAGCTGTTTTTT
>TRBV7-2|few|NA|15|TRBJ1-5
CASSLVEGRGQPQHF
TGTGCCAGCAGCTTAGTGGAAGGGAGAGGTCAGCCCCAGCATTTT
>TRBV7-2|many|TRBD2|16|TRBJ2-7
CASSPLREDPRGEQYF
TGTGCCAGCAGCCCCCTGCGGGAGGACCCTCGGGGGGAGCAGTACTTC
>TRBV6-1|many|NA|16|TRBJ1-1
CASSEVDRWVGTEAFF
TGTGCCAGCAGTGAAGTGGACCGATGGGTTGGCACTGAAGCTTTCTTT
>TRBV20-1|NA|TRBD1|14|TRBJ2-5
CSARETGGWETQYF
TGCAGTGCTAGAGAGACAGGGGGGTGGGAGACCCAGTACTTC
>TRBV5-1|NA|NA|15|TRBJ1-1
CASSSGTAENTEAFF
TGCGCCAGCAGCTCCGGGACCGCTGAGAACACTGAAGCTTTCTTT
>TRBV4-2|few|TRBD2|16|TRBJ2-7
CASSQAVTSGSYEQYF
TGTGCCAGCAGCCAAGCGGTGACTAGCGGGAGTTACGAGCAGTACTTC
>TRBV7-9|NA|NA|15|TRBJ2-1
CASSRDVSSYNERFF
TGTGCCAGCAGCAGGGACGTGAGCTCCTACAATGAGCGGTTCTTC
>TRBV19|many|NA|15|TRBJ1-2
CASSPWTTNNYGYTF
TGTGCCAGTAGCCCCTGGACTACGAACAACTATGGCTACACCTTC
>TRBV7-9|few|NA|15|TRBJ2-3
CASSFDTGRTDTQYF
TGTGCCAGCAGCTTCGACACGGGCCGCACAGATACGCAGTATTTT
>TRBV25-1|NA|NA|16|TRBJ2-1
CASSASDSSSYNEQFF
TGTGCCAGCAGTGCTAGCGACAGCTCTTCCTACAATGAGCAGTTCTTC
>TRBV19|NA|TRBD1|13|TRBJ1-5
CAASDRDNQSQHF
TGTGCCGCCTCGGACAGGGACAATCAGTCCCAGCATTTT
>TRBV27|NA|NA|16|TRBJ1-4
CASRKNTALGNEKLFF
TGTGCCAGCAGAAAAAACACAGCCCTCGGAAATGAAAAACTGTTTTTT